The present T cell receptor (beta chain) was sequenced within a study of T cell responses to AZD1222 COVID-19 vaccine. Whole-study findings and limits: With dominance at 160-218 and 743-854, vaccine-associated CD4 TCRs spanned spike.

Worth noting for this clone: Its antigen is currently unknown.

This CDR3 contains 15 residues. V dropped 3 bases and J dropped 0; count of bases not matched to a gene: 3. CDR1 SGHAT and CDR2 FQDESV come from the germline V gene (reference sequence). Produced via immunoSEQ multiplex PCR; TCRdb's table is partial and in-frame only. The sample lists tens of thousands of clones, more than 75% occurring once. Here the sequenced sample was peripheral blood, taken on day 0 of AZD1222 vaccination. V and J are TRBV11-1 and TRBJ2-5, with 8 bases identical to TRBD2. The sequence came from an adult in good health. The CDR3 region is CASSLGTRDQETQYF. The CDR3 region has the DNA TGTGCCAGCAGCTTGGGGACTAGGGACCAAGAGACCCAGTACTTC. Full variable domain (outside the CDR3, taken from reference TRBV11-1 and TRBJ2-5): EAEVAQSPRYKITEKSQAVAFWCDPISGHATLYWYRQILGQGPELLVQFQDESVVDDSQLPKDRFSAERLKGVDSTLKIQPAELGDSAMYLCASSLGTRDQETQYFGPGTRLLVL.